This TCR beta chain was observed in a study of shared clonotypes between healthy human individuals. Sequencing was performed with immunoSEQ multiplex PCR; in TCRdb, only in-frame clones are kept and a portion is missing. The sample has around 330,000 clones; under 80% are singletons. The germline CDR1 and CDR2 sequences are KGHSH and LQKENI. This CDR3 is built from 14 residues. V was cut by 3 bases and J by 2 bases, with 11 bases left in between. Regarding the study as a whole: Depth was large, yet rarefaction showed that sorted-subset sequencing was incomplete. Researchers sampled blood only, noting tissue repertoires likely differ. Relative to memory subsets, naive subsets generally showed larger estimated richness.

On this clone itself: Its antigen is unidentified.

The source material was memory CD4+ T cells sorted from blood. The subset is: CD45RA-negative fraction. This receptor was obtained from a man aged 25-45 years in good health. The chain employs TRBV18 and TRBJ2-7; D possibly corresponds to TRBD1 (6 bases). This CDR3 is CASSPRTATYEQYF. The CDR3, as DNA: TGTGCCAGCTCACCGAGGACAGCTACCTACGAGCAGTACTTC.